The sequence of this TCR beta chain was determined in a study of a mutant IDH1 vaccine in newly diagnosed glioma. Background on the study: Across weeks 1, 3, 5, 7, 11, 15, 19 and 23, patients received a vaccination each time, eight in all.

In regard to this clone: The antigen is unknown.

CDR1 and CDR2 from the germline V gene are LNHNV and YYDKDF (reference sequence). This CDR3 comprises 15 residues. Trimming removed 1 base at V and 9 bases at J, with 13 bases between. Measured with immunoSEQ multiplex PCR; TCRdb has only the in-frame clones, and not every one. The table lists over 55,000 clones, around 89% of them singletons, with about 4.6% in the top ten. The time point: week 5, during vaccination. A single vaccine dose contained 300 ug of mutant IDH1 20-mer peptide, and topical imiquimod was used with it. This receptor was taken from a woman aged 40 to 49 with glioma. Source: PBMCs, taken from a glioma patient whose treatment included an IDH1 peptide vaccine. The chain links TRBV15 to TRBJ1-6; D gene unclear. CDR3 DNA: TGTGCCACCAGCAGAGGCGTAGGGTTGGGTTCACCCCTCCACTTT. Residues: CATSRGVGLGSPLHF. The full variable domain, with the rest looked up from reference TRBV15 and TRBJ1-6, is DAMVIQNPRYQVTQFGKPVTLSCSQTLNHNVMYWYQQKSSQAPKLLFHYYDKDFNNEADTPDNFQSRRPNTSFCFLDIRSPGLGDTAMYLCATSRGVGLGSPLHFGNGTRLTVT.